Presented here are 4 T cell receptor beta chains from one specimen sequenced in a study of shared clonotypes between healthy human individuals (dated by TCRdb to 2018 to 2021). The library relied on the immunoSEQ multiplex PCR assay. In its TCRdb copy, this immuneACCESS table keeps in-frame sequences only and misses some clones. Where compared with another copy, unresolved V genes explain less than half of these, and the others have no known cause. The sample profile shows some 2 million clones; just under 95% of them were found once. 0.85% to 1.2% of the sample goes to the ten largest clones. For the CD8 naive samples, CD45RO-negative cells were positively selected for CCR7, yielding a CD45RA+CCR7+ population from which TemRA cells were excluded. The sample consisted of naive CD8+ T cells sorted from blood. The cell subset or site label of this sample denotes: CD45RA+CCR7+. The source of these receptors is a man between 18 and 35 years old in good health.

The chain is built from TRBV7-2 and TRBJ2-1; D could derive from TRBD1 or TRBD2 (7 bases each). This CDR3 region has 16 residues. CDR1 is SGHTA and CDR2 is FQGNSA in the germline V gene. Trimming removed 6 bases from V and 7 bases from J, with 22 bases in between. CDR3 bases: TGTGCCAGCAGATCGCGGGGGACAGTCGCAGTAAATGAGCAGTTCTTC. Translated: CASRSRGTVAVNEQFF. The whole variable domain, filled in from reference TRBV7-2 and TRBJ2-1, reads GAGVSQSPSNKVTEKGKDVELRCDPISGHTALYWYRQSLGQGLEFLIYFQGNSAPDKSGLPSDRFSAERTGGSVSTLTIQRTQQEDSAVYLCASRSRGTVAVNEQFFGPGTRLTVL.

The chain recombines TRBV27 with TRBJ2-3; 7 nucleotides align to TRBD2. Trimming cost V 5 bases and J 6 bases; bases outside gene matches: 11. The V gene's germline CDR1 is MNHEY and CDR2 SMNVEV (reference sequence). The CDR3 is 15 amino acids. In nucleotides, the CDR3 is TGTGCCAGCAGTGGGGGGGTCACGGAGTGGGATACGCAGTATTTT. Its translation is CASSGGVTEWDTQYF.

J is TRBJ2-2 and V is TRBV30; D is possibly TRBD1 (6 bases). Germline assignment: CDR1 GTSNPN and CDR2 SVGIG (reference sequence). Trimming took off 4 bases at V and 4 bases at J, with 13 bases between the two ends. CDR3 length: 14 amino acids. The CDR3 here is CAWNPDSITGELFF. For the CDR3, the DNA is TGTGCCTGGAACCCGGACAGTATCACCGGGGAGCTGTTTTTT. The whole variable domain, remainder taken from reference TRBV30 and TRBJ2-2, is SQTIHQWPATLVQPVGSPLSLECTVEGTSNPNLYWYRQAAGRGLQLLFYSVGIGQISSEVPQNLSASRPQDRQFILSSKKLLLSDSGFYLCAWNPDSITGELFFGEGSRLTVL.

This clone was seen a handful of times. The CDR3 loop is CASSGQGYSPLHF. CDR3 DNA sequence: TGTGCCAGCAGCGGACAGGGGTATTCACCCCTCCACTTT. V usage is TRBV25-1 and J usage is TRBJ1-6; 9 bases align to TRBD1. Germline trimming cut 6 bases from V and 8 bases from J; bases unmatched to any gene: 2. From germline, CDR1 is MGHDK and CDR2 SYGVNS. This CDR3 region has 13 residues.